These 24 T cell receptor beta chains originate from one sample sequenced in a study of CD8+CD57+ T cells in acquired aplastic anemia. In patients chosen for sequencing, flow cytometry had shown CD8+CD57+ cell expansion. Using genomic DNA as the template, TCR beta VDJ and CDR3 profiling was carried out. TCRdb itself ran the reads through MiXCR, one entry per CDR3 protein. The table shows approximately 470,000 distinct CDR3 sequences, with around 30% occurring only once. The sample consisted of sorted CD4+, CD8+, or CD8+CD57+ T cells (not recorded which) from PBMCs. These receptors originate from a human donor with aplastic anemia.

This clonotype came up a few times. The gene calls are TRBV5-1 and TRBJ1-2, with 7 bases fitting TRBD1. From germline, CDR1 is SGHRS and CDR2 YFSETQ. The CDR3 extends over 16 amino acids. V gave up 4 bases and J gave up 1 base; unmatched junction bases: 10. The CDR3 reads CASSPDRDRFNYGYTF. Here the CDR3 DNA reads TGCGCCAGCAGCCCCGACAGGGACCGTTTTAACTATGGCTACACCTTC.

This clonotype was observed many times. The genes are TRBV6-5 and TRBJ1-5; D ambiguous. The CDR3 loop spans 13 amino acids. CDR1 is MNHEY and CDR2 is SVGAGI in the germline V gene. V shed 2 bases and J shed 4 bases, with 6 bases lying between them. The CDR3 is CASSYDGNQPQHF. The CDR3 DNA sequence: TGTGCCAGCAGTTACGATGGGAATCAGCCCCAGCATTTT.

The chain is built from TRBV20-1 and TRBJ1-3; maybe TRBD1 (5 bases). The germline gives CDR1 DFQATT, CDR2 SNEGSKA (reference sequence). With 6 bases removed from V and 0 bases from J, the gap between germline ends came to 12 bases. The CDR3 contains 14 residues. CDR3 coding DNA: TGCAGTGCCATGACAGTGAGCTCTGGAAACACCATATATTTT. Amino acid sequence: CSAMTVSSGNTIYF.

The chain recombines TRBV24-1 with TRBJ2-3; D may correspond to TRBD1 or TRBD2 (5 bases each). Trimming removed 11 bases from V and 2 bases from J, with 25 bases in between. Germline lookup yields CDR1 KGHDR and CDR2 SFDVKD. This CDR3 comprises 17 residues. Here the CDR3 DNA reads TGTGCCAGCACTAATGCGGGCTGGGACGGTACCACAGATACGCAGTATTTT. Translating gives CASTNAGWDGTTDTQYF.

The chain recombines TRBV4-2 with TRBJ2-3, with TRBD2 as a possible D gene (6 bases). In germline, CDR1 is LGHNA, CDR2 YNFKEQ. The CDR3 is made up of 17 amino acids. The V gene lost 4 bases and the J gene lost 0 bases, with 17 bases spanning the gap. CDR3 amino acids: CASSPPPSATSTDTQYF. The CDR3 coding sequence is TGTGCCAGCAGCCCACCTCCTAGCGCCACTAGCACAGATACGCAGTATTTT.

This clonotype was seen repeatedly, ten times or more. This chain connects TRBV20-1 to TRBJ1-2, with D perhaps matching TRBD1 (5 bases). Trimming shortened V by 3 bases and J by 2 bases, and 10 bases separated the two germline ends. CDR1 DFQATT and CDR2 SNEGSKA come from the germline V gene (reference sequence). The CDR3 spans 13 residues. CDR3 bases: TGCAGTGCTAGCGAGGGGAGAAACTATGGCTACACCTTC. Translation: CSASEGRNYGYTF.

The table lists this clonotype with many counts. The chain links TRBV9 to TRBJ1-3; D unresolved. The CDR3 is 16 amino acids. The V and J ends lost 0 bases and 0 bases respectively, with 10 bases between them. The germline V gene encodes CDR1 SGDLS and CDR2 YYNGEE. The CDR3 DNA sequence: TGTGCCAGCAGCGTAGATATGGCAGTCTCTGGAAACACCATATATTTT. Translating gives CASSVDMAVSGNTIYF.

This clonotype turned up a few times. The CDR3 reads CASSTAAGLAGNEQFF. DNA of the CDR3: TGTGCCAGCAGCACCGCCGCAGGACTAGCGGGGAATGAGCAGTTCTTC. The J gene is TRBJ2-1, the V gene TRBV7-2; 12 bases agree with TRBD2. The V and J ends lost 5 bases and 7 bases, in that order; junction bases with no gene match: 9. The length of the CDR3 is 16 residues. The V gene's germline CDR1 is SGHTA and CDR2 FQGNSA.

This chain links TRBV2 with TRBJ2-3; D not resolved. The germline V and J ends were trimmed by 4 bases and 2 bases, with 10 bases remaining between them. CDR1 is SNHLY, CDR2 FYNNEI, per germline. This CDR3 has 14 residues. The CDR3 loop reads CASSGRHTTDTQYF. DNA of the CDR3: TGTGCCAGCAGTGGCAGACACACCACAGATACGCAGTATTTT.

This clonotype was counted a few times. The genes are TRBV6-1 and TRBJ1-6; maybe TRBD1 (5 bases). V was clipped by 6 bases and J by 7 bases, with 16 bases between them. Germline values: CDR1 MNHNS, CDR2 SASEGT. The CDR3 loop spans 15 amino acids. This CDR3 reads CASRKPGLLNSPLHF. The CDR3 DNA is TGTGCCAGCAGGAAACCGGGACTGTTAAATTCACCCCTCCACTTT.

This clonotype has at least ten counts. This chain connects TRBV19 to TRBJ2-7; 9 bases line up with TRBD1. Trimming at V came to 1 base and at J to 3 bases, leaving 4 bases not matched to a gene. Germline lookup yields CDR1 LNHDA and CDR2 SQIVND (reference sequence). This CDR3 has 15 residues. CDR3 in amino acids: CASSIATGGLYEQYF. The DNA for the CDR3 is TGTGCCAGTAGTATAGCCACAGGGGGCCTCTACGAGCAGTACTTC. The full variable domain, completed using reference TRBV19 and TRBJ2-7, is DGGITQSPKYLFRKEGQNVTLSCEQNLNHDAMYWYRQDPGQGLRLIYYSQIVNDFQKGDIAEGYSVSREKKESFPLTVTSAQKNPTAFYLCASSIATGGLYEQYFGPGTRLTVT.

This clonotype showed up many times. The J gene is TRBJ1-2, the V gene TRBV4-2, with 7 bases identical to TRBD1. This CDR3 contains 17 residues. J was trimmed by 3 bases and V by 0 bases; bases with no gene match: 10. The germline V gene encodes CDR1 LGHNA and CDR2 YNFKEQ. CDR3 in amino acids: CASSQDRNRGVDYGYTF. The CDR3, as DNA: TGTGCCAGCAGCCAAGATAGGAACAGGGGAGTCGACTATGGCTACACCTTC.

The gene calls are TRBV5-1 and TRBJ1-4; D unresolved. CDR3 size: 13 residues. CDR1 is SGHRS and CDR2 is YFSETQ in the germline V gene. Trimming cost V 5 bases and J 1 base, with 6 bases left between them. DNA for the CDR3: TGCGCCAGCAGTAGGGTAACTAATGAAAAACTGTTTTTT. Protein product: CASSRVTNEKLFF.

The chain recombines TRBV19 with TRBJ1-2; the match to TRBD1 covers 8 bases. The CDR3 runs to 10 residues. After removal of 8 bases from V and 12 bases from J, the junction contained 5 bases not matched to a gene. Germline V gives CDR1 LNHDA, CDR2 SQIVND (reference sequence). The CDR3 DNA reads TGTGCCAGTGGACAGGGTGGAAACACCTTC. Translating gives CASGQGGNTF.

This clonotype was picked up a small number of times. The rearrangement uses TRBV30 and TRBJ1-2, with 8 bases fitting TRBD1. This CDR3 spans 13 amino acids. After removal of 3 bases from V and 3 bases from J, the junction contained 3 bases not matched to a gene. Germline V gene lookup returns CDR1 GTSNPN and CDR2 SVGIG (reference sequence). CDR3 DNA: TGTGCCTGGAGCGCGGACAGGGACTATGGCTACACCTTC. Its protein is CAWSADRDYGYTF.

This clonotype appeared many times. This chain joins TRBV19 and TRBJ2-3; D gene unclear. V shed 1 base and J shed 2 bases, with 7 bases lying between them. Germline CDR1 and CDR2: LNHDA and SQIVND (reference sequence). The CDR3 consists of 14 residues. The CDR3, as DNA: TGTGCCAGTAGTATAGGAATCGCCACAGATACGCAGTATTTT. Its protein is CASSIGIATDTQYF.

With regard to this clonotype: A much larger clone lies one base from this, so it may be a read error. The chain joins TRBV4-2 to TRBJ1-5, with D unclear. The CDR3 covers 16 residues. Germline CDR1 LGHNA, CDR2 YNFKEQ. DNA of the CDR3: TGTGCCAGCGGCCACTACGAGACGGGAAGCAATCAGCCCCAGCATTTT. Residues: CASGHYETGSNQPQHF.

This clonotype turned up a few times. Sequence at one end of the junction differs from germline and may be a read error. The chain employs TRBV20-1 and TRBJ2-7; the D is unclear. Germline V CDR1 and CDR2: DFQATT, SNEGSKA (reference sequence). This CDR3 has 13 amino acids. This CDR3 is CREQMAATYERYF. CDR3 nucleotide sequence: TGCAGGGAACAAATGGCAGCTACCTACGAGCGGTACTTC.

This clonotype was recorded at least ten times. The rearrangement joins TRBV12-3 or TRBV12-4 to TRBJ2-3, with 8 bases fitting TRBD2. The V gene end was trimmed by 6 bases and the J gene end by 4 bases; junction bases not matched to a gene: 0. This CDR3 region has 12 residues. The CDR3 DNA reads TGTGCCAGCAGGGGACTAGCAGATACGCAGTATTTT. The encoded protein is CASRGLADTQYF.

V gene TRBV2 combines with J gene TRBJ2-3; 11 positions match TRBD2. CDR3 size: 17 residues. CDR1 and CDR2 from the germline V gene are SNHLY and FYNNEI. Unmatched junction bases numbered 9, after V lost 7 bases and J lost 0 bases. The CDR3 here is CASTSSGGRFSTDTQYF. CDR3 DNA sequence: TGTGCCAGCACGTCTAGCGGGGGGCGTTTTAGCACAGATACGCAGTATTTT.

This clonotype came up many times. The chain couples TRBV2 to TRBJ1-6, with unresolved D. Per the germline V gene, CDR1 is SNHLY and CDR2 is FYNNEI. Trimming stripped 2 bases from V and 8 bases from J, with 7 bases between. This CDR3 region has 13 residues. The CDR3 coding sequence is TGTGCCAGCAGTGAATCTTTGCATTCACCCCTCCACTTT. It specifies CASSESLHSPLHF.

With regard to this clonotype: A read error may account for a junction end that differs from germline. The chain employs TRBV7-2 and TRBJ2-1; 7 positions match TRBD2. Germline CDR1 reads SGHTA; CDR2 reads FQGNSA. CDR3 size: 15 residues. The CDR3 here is CASSLGLAETNGQFF. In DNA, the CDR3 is TGTGCCAGCAGCTTAGGGCTAGCGGAGACCAATGGGCAGTTCTTC.

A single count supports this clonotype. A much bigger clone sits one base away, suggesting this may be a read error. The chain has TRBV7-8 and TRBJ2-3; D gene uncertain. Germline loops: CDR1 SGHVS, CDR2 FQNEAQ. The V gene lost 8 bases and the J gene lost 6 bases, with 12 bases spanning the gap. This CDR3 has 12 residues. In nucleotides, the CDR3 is TGTGCCAGCTCCTGTCCCCCGGATACGCAGTATTTT. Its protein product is CASSCPPDTQYF.

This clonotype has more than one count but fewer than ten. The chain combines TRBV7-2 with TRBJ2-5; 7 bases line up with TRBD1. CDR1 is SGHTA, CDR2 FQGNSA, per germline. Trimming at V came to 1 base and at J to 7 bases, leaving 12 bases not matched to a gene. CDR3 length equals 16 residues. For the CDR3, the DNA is TGTGCCAGCAGCTTAGACCCGAGACTCTCAGGGGGGACCCAGTACTTC. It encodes CASSLDPRLSGGTQYF.